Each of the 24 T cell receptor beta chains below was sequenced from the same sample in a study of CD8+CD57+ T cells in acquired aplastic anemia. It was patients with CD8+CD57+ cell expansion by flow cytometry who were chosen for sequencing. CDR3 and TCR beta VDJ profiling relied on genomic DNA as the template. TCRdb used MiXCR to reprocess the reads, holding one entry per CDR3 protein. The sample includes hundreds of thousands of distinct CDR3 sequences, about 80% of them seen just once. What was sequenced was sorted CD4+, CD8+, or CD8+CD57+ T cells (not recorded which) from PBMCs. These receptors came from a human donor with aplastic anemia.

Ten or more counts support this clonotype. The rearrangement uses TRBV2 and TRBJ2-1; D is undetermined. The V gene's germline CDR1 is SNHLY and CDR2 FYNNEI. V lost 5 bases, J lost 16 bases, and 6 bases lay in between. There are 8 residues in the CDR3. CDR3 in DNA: TGTGCCAGCAGTTTGGGTTTCTTC. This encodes CASSLGFF.

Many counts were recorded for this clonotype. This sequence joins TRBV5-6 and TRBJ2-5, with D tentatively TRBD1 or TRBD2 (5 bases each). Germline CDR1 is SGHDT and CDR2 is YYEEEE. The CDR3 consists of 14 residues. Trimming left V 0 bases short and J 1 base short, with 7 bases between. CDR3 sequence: CASSLERGQETQYF. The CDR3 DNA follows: TGTGCCAGCAGCTTGGAGAGGGGCCAAGAGACCCAGTACTTC. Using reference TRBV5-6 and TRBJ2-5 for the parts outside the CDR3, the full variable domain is DAGVTQSPTHLIKTRGQQVTLRCSPKSGHDTVSWYQQALGQGPQFIFQYYEEEERQRGNFPDRFSGHQFPNYSSELNVNALLLGDSALYLCASSLERGQETQYFGPGTRLLVL.

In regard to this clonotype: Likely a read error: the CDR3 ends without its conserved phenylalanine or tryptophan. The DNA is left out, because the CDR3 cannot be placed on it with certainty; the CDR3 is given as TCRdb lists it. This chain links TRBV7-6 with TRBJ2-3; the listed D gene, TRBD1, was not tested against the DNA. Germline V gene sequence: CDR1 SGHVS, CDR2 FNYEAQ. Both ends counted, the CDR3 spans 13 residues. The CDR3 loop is CASSLGAGGTQDT.

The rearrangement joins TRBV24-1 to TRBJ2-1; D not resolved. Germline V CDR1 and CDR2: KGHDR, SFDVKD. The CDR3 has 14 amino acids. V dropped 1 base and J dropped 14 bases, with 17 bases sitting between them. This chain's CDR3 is CATSDFHPGDGEFF. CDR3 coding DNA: TGTGCCACCAGTGATTTCCACCCGGGCGATGGGGAGTTCTTC.

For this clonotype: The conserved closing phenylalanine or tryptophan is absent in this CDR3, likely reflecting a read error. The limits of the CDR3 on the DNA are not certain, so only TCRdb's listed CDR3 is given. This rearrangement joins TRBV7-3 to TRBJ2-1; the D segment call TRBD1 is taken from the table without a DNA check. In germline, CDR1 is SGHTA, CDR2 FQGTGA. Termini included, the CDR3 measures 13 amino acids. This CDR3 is CASSYGGTCGQTQ.

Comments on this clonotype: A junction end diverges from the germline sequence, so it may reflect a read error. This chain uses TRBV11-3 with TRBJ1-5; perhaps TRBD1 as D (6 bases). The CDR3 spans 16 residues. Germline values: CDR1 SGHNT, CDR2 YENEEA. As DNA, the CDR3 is TGTGCCAGAAGCTCAGAGGTGGACAGCCGCAATCAGCCCCAGCATTTT. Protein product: CARSSEVDSRNQPQHF.

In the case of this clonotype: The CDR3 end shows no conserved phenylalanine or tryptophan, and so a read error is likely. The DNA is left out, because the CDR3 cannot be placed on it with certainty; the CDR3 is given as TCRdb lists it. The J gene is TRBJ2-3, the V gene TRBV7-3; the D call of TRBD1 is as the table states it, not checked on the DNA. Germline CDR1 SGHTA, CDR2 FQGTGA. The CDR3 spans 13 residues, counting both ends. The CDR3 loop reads CASSEGGTPYNDQ.

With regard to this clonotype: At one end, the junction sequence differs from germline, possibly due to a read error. Here the CDR3 reads CASSQAGTQPKHF. CDR3 nucleotides: TGCGCCAGCAGCCAAGCAGGGACTCAGCCCAAGCATTTT. The V gene is TRBV7-8, the J gene TRBJ1-5; D is perhaps TRBD1 (5 bases). The CDR3 consists of 13 residues. The germline CDR1 and CDR2 sequences are SGHVS and FQNEAQ.

The CDR3 region is CASSLGQGCSYEQYV. The CDR3 bases are TGCGCCAGCAGCTTGGGGCAGGGGTGCTCCTACGAGCAGTACGTC. The V call is TRBV5-1, the J call TRBJ2-7; TRBD1 might be the D (6 bases). The CDR3 totals 15 residues. Trimming stripped 0 bases from V and 0 bases from J, with 10 bases between. The germline CDR1 and CDR2 sequences are SGHRS and YFSETQ.

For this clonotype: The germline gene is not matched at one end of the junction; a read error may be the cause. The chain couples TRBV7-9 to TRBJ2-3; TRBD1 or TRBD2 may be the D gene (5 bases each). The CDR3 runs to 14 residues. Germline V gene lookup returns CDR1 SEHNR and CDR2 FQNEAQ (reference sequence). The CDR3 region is CASSLAGGYGANYF. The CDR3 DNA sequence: TGTGCCAGCAGCTTAGCGGGTGGCTACGGGGCCAACTACTTT.

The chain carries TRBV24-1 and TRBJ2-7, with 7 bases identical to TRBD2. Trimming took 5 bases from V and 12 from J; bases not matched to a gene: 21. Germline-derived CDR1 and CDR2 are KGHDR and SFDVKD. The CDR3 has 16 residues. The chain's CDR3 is CATSALGGEHHRLRYF. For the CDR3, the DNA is TGTGCCACCAGTGCCCTTGGGGGGGAACACCACAGATTGAGGTACTTC.

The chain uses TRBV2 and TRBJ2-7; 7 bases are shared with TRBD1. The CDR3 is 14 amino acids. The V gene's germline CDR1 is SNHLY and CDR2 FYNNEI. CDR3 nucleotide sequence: TGTGCCACCAGTGGGACAGCGCTTTACTACGAGCAGTTCGTC. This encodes CATSGTALYYEQFV.

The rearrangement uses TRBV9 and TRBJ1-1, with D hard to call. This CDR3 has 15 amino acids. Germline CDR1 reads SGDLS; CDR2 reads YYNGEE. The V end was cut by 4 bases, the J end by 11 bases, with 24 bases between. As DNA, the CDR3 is TGTGCCAGCAGCTTAGAGTCAGATACGCAGTCTTTTGCTTTCTTT. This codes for CASSLESDTQSFAFF.

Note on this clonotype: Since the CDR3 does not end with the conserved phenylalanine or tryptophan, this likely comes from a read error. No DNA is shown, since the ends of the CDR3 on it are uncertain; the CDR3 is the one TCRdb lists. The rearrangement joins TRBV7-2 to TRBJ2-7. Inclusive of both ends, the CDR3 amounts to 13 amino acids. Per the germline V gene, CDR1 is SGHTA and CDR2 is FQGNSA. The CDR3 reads CASAFTSYHEEYS.

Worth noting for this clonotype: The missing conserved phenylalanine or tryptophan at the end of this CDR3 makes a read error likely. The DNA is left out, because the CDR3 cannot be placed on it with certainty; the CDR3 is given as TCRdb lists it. CDR3 protein: CASSPGSDTQDC. The chain combines TRBV7-4 with TRBJ2-3; the DNA was not used to check the table's D call, TRBD1. The CDR3 sequence runs 12 residues, both termini included. CDR1 and CDR2 (germline): SGHVT, SQSDAQ.

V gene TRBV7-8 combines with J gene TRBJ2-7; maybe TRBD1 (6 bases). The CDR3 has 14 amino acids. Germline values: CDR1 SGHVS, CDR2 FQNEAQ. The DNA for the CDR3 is TGTGCCAGCAGCTTTGATCCAGGGGCGACAGCCCTTTCCGTC. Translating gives CASSFDPGATALSV.

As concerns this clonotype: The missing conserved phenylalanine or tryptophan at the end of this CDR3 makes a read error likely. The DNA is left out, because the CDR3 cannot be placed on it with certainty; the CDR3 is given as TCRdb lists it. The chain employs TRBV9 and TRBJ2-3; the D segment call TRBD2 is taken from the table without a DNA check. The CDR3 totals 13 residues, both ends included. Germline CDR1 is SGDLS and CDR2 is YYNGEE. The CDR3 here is CASSEGLAGGPED.

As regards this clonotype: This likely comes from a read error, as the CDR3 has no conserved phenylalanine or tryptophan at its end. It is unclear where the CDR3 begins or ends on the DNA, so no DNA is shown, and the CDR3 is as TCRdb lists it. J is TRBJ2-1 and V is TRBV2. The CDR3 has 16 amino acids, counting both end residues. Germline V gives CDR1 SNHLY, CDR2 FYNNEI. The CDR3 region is CASSDGGRIIHDEYFG.

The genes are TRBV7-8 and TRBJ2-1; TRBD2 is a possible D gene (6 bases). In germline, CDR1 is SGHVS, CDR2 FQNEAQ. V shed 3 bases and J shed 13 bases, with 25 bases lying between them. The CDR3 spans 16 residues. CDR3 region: CASSFHTDGRTLYQFF. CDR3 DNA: TGTGCCAGCAGCTTTCATACAGACGGGAGAACCCTTTACCAGTTCTTC.

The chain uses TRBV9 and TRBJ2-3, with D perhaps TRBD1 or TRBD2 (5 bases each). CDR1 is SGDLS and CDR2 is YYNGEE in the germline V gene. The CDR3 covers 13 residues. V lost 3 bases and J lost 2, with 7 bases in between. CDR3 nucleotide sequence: TGTGCCAGCAGCGAGGGGACCACAGATACGCAGTATTTT. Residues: CASSEGTTDTQYF.

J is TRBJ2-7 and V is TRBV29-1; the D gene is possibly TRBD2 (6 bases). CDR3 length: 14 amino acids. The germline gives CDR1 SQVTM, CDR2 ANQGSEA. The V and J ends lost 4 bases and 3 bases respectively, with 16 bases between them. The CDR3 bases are TGCAGCGTTGTCATACTAGCTGTGAGCTACGAGCAGTACTTC. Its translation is CSVVILAVSYEQYF.

The chain's CDR3 is CASSLRGSGGTRSQFF. The CDR3 DNA sequence: TGTGCCAGCAGCTTGCGGGGTAGCGGGGGGACAAGATCGCAGTTCTTC. The chain employs TRBV7-2 and TRBJ2-1; TRBD2 agrees at 10 bases. The CDR3 is 16 residues long. Germline V lookup: CDR1 SGHTA, CDR2 FQGNSA. V shed 3 bases and J 12 bases; nucleotides not matched to a gene: 14. Based on the CDR3 plus reference TRBV7-2 and TRBJ2-1, the full variable domain is GAGVSQSPSNKVTEKGKDVELRCDPISGHTALYWYRQSLGQGLEFLIYFQGNSAPDKSGLPSDRFSAERTGGSVSTLTIQRTQQEDSAVYLCASSLRGSGGTRSQFFGPGTRLTVL.

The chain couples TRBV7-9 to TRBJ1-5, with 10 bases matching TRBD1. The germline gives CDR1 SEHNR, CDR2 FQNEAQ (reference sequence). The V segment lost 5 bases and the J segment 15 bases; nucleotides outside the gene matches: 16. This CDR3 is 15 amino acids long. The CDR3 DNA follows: TGTGCCAGCAGCCCCGGGACAGGGGATCACACAGATACGCATTTT. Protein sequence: CASSPGTGDHTDTHF.

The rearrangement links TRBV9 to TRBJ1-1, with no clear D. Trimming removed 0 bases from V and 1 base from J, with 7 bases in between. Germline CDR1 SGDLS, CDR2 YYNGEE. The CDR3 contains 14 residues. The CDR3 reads CASSVVHGNTEAFF. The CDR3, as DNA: TGTGCCAGCAGCGTAGTGCACGGGAACACTGAAGCTTTCTTT.